These 5 T cell receptor beta chains were all obtained from the same sample, sequenced in a study of shared clonotypes between healthy human individuals. Sequencing used immunoSEQ multiplex PCR; TCRdb keeps in-frame clones, though not all of them. This repertoire shows more than 550,000 clones, around 92% found once; its top ten account for 24%. Naive CD8 cells comprised CD45RO-negative, CCR7-positively selected cells, excluding terminally differentiated effector memory CD45RA+ cells. The sample taken for sequencing was naive CD8+ T cells sorted from blood. These receptor sequences come from a young man in good health.

The V and J genes are TRBV27 and TRBJ1-4; D is unclear. From germline, CDR1 is MNHEY and CDR2 SMNVEV (reference sequence). V lost 3 bases to trimming and J lost 0 bases, with 8 bases between them. The CDR3 loop spans 15 amino acids. The CDR3 coding sequence is TGTGCCAGCAGTTTCGGACCAACAACTAATGAAAAACTGTTTTTT. This sequence encodes CASSFGPTTNEKLFF.

The genes are TRBV15 and TRBJ2-6; D unresolved. The germline V gene has CDR1 LNHNV and CDR2 YYDKDF (reference sequence). The CDR3 extends over 14 amino acids. Trimming shortened V by 3 bases and J by 11 bases, and 14 bases separated the two germline ends. CDR3 bases: TGTGCCACCAGCAGCCCGGCCCAGGTGCACGTCCTGACTTTC. Amino acid sequence: CATSSPAQVHVLTF.

The chain combines TRBV7-8 with TRBJ1-1, with D possibly TRBD1 on 5 matching bases. This CDR3 is built from 15 residues. V lost 5 bases and J lost 3, with 16 bases in between. CDR1 and CDR2 (germline): SGHVS, FQNEAQ. Here the CDR3 DNA reads TGTGCCAGCAGCCTCCATCAACGACAGCACACTGAAGCTTTCTTT. Translating gives CASSLHQRQHTEAFF.

This clone was recorded once. The DNA for the CDR3 is TGTGCCAGCAGCACCGACCTAGCGGGAGGAACCTACAATGAGCAGTTCTTC. Its protein product is CASSTDLAGGTYNEQFF. The rearrangement links TRBV11-2 to TRBJ2-1; 11 bases are shared with TRBD2. Unmatched junction bases numbered 8, after V lost 5 bases and J lost 2 bases. The CDR3 sequence is 17 residues long. Germline CDR1 and CDR2: SGHAT and FQNNGV.

This chain uses TRBV29-1 with TRBJ2-2; 7 positions match TRBD2. CDR3 length equals 13 residues. Germline-derived CDR1 and CDR2 are SQVTM and ANQGSEA. Here the CDR3 DNA reads TGCAGTGCGACTAGCTTTAACACCGGGGAGCTGTTTTTT. Translation: CSATSFNTGELFF.